A selection of T cell receptor beta chains follows, all from one sample in a study of identical twins. Via MiXCR, TCRdb re-called the 5' RACE reads, giving one row per CDR3 protein. This sample has about 530,000 distinct CDR3 sequences, with about 22% found just once. These data were also reused for a study on yellow fever vaccine responses in identical twins.

The sequenced sample consisted of CD4+ T cells sorted from blood. All receptors come from a woman aged 18-29 years in good health. CDR3s include the opening cysteine and the closing phenylalanine or tryptophan. A D gene is named only where the DNA matches it firmly. Some rows mark clone size as missing; the rest say once, few, many or name a class of expanded clone.

abundance,d_gene,j_gene,v_gene,CDR3aa,CDR3nt
.,TRBD2,TRBJ2-1,TRBV27,CASSLSRLAGSYNEQFF,TGTGCCAGCAGTTTATCGAGACTAGCGGGCTCCTACAATGAGCAGTTCTTC
.,.,TRBJ2-2,TRBV20-1,CCARDLSANTGELFF,TGCTGTGCTAGAGATCTAAGCGCGAACACCGGGGAGCTGTTTTTT
.,.,TRBJ2-7,TRBV6-2/TRBV6-3,CASTKAARKYEQYF,TGTGCCAGCACGAAGGCAGCTAGAAAATACGAGCAGTACTTC
once,TRBD2,TRBJ2-1,TRBV7-9,CASSLGLAGSIYNEQFF,TGTGCCAGCAGCTTAGGGCTAGCGGGAAGCATCTACAATGAGCAGTTCTTC
.,.,TRBJ1-2,TRBV4-1,CASSQGYYGYTF,TGCGCCAGCAGCCAAGGTTACTATGGCTACACCTTC
.,.,TRBJ2-5,TRBV6-2/TRBV6-3,CASSSTRALRETQYF,TGTGCCAGCAGTTCCACCCGCGCACTTCGGGAGACCCAGTACTTC
few,TRBD2,TRBJ2-7,TRBV20-1,CSARSKGTSGRASEQYF,TGCAGTGCTAGGTCGAAGGGGACTAGCGGGAGGGCCAGCGAGCAGTACTTC
.,.,TRBJ1-2,TRBV24-1,CATSDPTGAHGYTF,TGTGCCACCAGTGATCCTACGGGGGCGCATGGCTACACCTTC
few,TRBD1,TRBJ1-2,TRBV3-1,CASSQDSRQGHGYTF,TGTGCCAGCAGCCAAGATTCGAGACAGGGCCATGGCTACACCTTC
.,TRBD1,TRBJ2-7,TRBV3-1,CASSPPSGGEQYF,TGTGCCAGCAGCCCTCCCTCAGGGGGAGAGCAGTACTTC
few,.,TRBJ2-7,TRBV12-3/TRBV12-4,CASTDKGWGEQYF,TGTGCCAGCACCGATAAGGGGTGGGGCGAGCAGTACTTC
few,TRBD2,TRBJ2-3,TRBV6-5,CASRYSGRTDTQYF,TGTGCCAGCAGATATAGCGGGAGGACAGATACGCAGTATTTT
.,.,TRBJ2-1,TRBV11-1,CASSLESRGAFYNEQFF,TGTGCCAGCAGCTTAGAGTCTCGGGGGGCCTTCTACAATGAGCAGTTCTTC
few,.,TRBJ2-5,TRBV28,CASSPDSIQETQYF,TGTGCCAGCAGTCCGGACAGTATACAAGAGACCCAGTACTTC
many,.,TRBJ2-2,TRBV4-1,CASSVGSNTGELFF,TGCGCCAGCAGCGTAGGATCGAACACCGGGGAGCTGTTTTTT
few,.,TRBJ1-1,TRBV6-1,CASSASWDTEAFF,TGTGCCAGCAGTGCTAGCTGGGACACTGAAGCTTTCTTT
.,.,TRBJ1-1,TRBV6-5,CASSWDGRNTEAFF,TGTGCCAGCAGTTGGGACGGGAGGAACACTGAAGCTTTCTTT
.,.,TRBJ2-3,TRBV5-1,CASSFRQFTDTQYF,TGCGCCAGCAGCTTTCGCCAATTCACAGATACGCAGTATTTT
many,.,TRBJ2-2,TRBV20-1,CSARQNTGELFF,TGCAGTGCTCGACAGAACACCGGGGAGCTGTTTTTT
.,.,TRBJ1-5,TRBV24-1,CATFQRYQPQHF,TGTGCCACCTTTCAGCGATATCAGCCCCAGCATTTT
few,.,TRBJ2-7,TRBV6-1,CASKSDPGGYEQYF,TGTGCCAGCAAGTCCGACCCAGGGGGGTACGAGCAGTACTTC
.,.,TRBJ2-1,TRBV7-9,CASSLEDFPSYNEQFF,TGTGCCAGCAGCTTAGAGGACTTCCCTTCCTACAATGAGCAGTTCTTC
.,.,TRBJ2-1,TRBV11-2,CASSLFRALQGVRNEQFF,TGTGCCAGCAGCTTATTTAGAGCATTACAGGGAGTCCGCAATGAGCAGTTCTTC
many,.,TRBJ1-1,TRBV12-3/TRBV12-4,CASSLGDNTEAFF,TGTGCCAGCAGTTTAGGTGATAACACTGAAGCTTTCTTT
few,TRBD1,TRBJ2-5,TRBV5-1,CASSLSGTGGRETQYF,TGCGCCAGCAGCTTGTCCGGGACAGGGGGCCGGGAGACCCAGTACTTC
.,.,TRBJ2-1,TRBV6-1,CATLGLPYNEQFF,TGTGCCACCCTGGGACTTCCCTACAATGAGCAGTTCTTC
few,.,TRBJ2-3,TRBV9,CASSVGVSTDTQYF,TGTGCCAGCAGCGTTGGGGTTAGCACAGATACGCAGTATTTT
.,TRBD1,TRBJ1-1,TRBV10-3,CAIKAAGGENTEAFF,TGTGCCATCAAGGCGGCAGGGGGCGAGAACACTGAAGCTTTCTTT
few,TRBD1,TRBJ2-5,TRBV7-2,CASSPGQANKETQYF,TGTGCCAGCAGCCCGGGACAGGCGAATAAAGAGACCCAGTACTTC
.,TRBD1,TRBJ2-1,TRBV2,CASGDRVKDNEQFF,TGTGCCAGCGGGGACAGGGTGAAGGACAATGAGCAGTTCTTC
few,TRBD2,TRBJ2-1,TRBV7-7,CASSPGRTSGPNEQFF,TGTGCCAGCAGCCCTGGGCGGACTAGCGGGCCGAATGAGCAGTTCTTC
few,.,TRBJ2-7,TRBV3-1,CASSQEGGGDEQYF,TGTGCCAGCAGCCAAGAAGGGGGAGGTGACGAGCAGTACTTC
many,.,TRBJ2-7,TRBV3-1,CASSQRVSYEQYF,TGTGCCAGCAGCCAACGGGTTTCCTACGAGCAGTACTTC
.,.,TRBJ2-3,TRBV9,CASSGQGLNTDTQYF,TGTGCCAGCAGCGGTCAGGGACTTAACACAGATACGCAGTATTTT